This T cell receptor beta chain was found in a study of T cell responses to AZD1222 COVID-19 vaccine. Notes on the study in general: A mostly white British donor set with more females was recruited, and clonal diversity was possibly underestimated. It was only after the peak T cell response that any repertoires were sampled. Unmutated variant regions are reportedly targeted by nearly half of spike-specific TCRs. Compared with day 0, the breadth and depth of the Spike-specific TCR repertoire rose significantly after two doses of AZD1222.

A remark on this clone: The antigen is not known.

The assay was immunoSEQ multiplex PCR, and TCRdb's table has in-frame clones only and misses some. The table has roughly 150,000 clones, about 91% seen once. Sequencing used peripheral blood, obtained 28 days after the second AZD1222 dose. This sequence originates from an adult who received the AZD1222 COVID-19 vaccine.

Here the CDR3 reads CATTSSQDTLPVAFF. CDR3 in DNA: TGTGCCACCACCTCGAGCCAGGACACGCTACCTGTTGCTTTCTTT. The genes are TRBV15 and TRBJ1-1; D is perhaps TRBD1 (5 bases). The CDR3 is 15 amino acids. The V end was cut by 7 bases, the J end by 11 bases, with 26 bases between. Germline-derived CDR1 and CDR2 are LNHNV and YYDKDF (reference sequence).